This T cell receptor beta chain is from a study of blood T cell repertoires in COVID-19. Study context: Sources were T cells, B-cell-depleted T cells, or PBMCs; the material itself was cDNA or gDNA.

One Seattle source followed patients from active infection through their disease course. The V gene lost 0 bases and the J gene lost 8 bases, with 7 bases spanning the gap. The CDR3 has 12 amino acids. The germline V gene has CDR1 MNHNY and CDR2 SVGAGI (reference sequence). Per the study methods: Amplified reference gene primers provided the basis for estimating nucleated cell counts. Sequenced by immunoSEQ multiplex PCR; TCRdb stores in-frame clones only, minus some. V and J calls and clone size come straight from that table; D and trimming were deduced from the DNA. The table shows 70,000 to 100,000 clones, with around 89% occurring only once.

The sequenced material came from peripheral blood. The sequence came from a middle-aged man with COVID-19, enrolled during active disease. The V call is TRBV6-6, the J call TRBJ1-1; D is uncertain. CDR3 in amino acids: CASSYSRVEAFF. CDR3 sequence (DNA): TGTGCCAGCAGTTACTCGAGGGTGGAAGCTTTCTTT.